The 18 T cell receptor beta chains listed next were all sequenced from one sample in a study of glioma-infiltrating T cells after dendritic cell vaccination listed by TCRdb under 2016. Library creation used the immunoSEQ multiplex PCR assay. Imported from immuneACCESS, the table was reduced by TCRdb to in-frame sequences with V and J called. These copies leave out some clones; in studies compared against another copy, an unresolved V gene accounts for under half, and the cause of the remainder is not known. The sample profile shows tens of thousands of clones; roughly 87% of them were found once. Roughly 2% of the sample is held by the ten biggest clonotypes. The sequencing here drew on blood, taken before dendritic cell vaccination. These receptors were collected from a human donor with glioblastoma.

The chain uses TRBV5-1 and TRBJ2-1; 8 bases fit TRBD2. The V and J ends lost 4 bases and 1 base, in that order; junction bases with no gene match: 7. Germline V lookup: CDR1 SGHRS, CDR2 YFSETQ. CDR3 length: 16 amino acids. CDR3: CASSRGAGESYNEQFF. The DNA for the CDR3 is TGCGCCAGCAGCAGGGGAGCGGGAGAATCCTACAATGAGCAGTTCTTC. Supplemented by reference TRBV5-1 and TRBJ2-1, the full variable domain reads KAGVTQTPRYLIKTRGQQVTLSCSPISGHRSVSWYQQTPGQGLQFLFEYFSETQRNKGNFPGRFSGRQFSNSRSEMNVSTLELGDSALYLCASSRGAGESYNEQFFGPGTRLTVL.

The CDR3 DNA follows: TGTGCCAGCAGTTTTAGACAGGGGACTAGCAATCAGCCCCAGCATTTT. This codes for CASSFRQGTSNQPQHF. The gene calls are TRBV28 and TRBJ1-5, with TRBD1 identical over 8 bases. CDR1 and CDR2 from the germline V gene are MDHEN and SYDVKM. The CDR3 has 16 amino acids. Trimming at V came to 3 bases and at J to 0 bases, leaving 4 bases not matched to a gene.

The chain uses TRBV6-1 and TRBJ2-7, with TRBD1 matching over 7 bases. The germline V gene encodes CDR1 MNHNS and CDR2 SASEGT. The length of the CDR3 is 15 residues. V lost 2 bases, J lost 0 bases, and 4 bases stayed unmatched. CDR3 in amino acids: CASSETPGGSYEQYF. CDR3 coding DNA: TGTGCCAGCAGTGAAACGCCAGGGGGCTCCTACGAGCAGTACTTC.

J is TRBJ2-3 and V is TRBV6-1, with TRBD2 matching 9 bases. The CDR3 is made up of 15 amino acids. Looked up from germline, CDR1 is MNHNS and CDR2 is SASEGT. The J segment lost 1 base and the V segment lost 7 bases, leaving 6 bases of the junction unmatched. DNA of the CDR3: TGTGCCAGCACCGCGTTAGCGGGAGGCACAGATACGCAGTATTTT. It encodes CASTALAGGTDTQYF.

This sequence joins TRBV19 and TRBJ1-4, with 8 positions matching TRBD1. The CDR3 totals 13 residues. Germline assignment: CDR1 LNHDA and CDR2 SQIVND (reference sequence). V lost 4 bases to trimming and J lost 13 bases; unmatched junction nucleotides: 8. Here the CDR3 reads CASSKPGGALLFF. The CDR3 nucleotides read TGTGCCAGTAGTAAGCCAGGGGGCGCGTTACTGTTTTTT.

For this clone: The junction and the germline gene differ at one end; a read error may be behind it. J is TRBJ1-2 and V is TRBV28; D not resolved. The CDR3 consists of 11 residues. Germline V CDR1 and CDR2: MDHEN, SYDVKM. This CDR3 is CASSSNYGYTF. The DNA for the CDR3 is TGTGCCAGCAGTTCTAATTATGGCTACACCTTC.

The rearrangement joins TRBV5-1 to TRBJ2-3; 8 bases match TRBD2. Trimming cost V 3 bases and J 3 bases; bases outside gene matches: 9. The CDR3 extends over 16 amino acids. The germline V gene encodes CDR1 SGHRS and CDR2 YFSETQ. CDR3 region: CASSWGQRERTDTQYF. In nucleotides, the CDR3 is TGCGCCAGCAGCTGGGGGCAGCGGGAGAGGACAGATACGCAGTATTTT.

The V call is TRBV6-4, the J call TRBJ2-1; 8 bases line up with TRBD2. The CDR3 has 15 residues. The germline gives CDR1 MRHNA, CDR2 SNTAGT. Unmatched junction bases numbered 7, after V lost 2 bases and J lost 7 bases. Here the CDR3 DNA reads TGTGCCAGCAGTGACAAAGCGGGAGTTAGTAATGAGCAGTTCTTC. This gives the protein CASSDKAGVSNEQFF.

V usage is TRBV10-3 and J usage is TRBJ1-1; maybe TRBD1 (6 bases). This CDR3 contains 13 residues. CDR1 and CDR2 from the germline V gene are ENHRY and SYGVKD. Trimming took 6 bases from V and 4 from J, leaving 12 bases between them. The CDR3 reads CAISSTGSTEAFF. In DNA, the CDR3 is TGTGCCATCAGCTCAACAGGGTCCACTGAAGCTTTCTTT.

This clone was observed a single time. The chain joins TRBV5-4 to TRBJ2-1; D may be TRBD2 (7 bases). Per the germline V gene, CDR1 is SGHNT and CDR2 is YYREEE (reference sequence). The CDR3 is 17 amino acids. V lost 4 bases and J 4 bases, leaving 21 bases between the germline ends. CDR3: CASSPQGAGRGYNEQFF. Written as DNA, the CDR3 is TGTGCCAGCAGCCCACAAGGAGCGGGAAGGGGGTACAATGAGCAGTTCTTC.

V is TRBV5-1 and J is TRBJ2-1; TRBD1 is a possible D gene (5 bases). CDR3 length: 15 residues. The germline CDR1 and CDR2 sequences are SGHRS and YFSETQ. Trimming stripped 1 base from V and 1 base from J, with 9 bases between. The CDR3 DNA follows: TGCGCCAGCAGCTTGCAGGGCCAATCCTACAATGAGCAGTTCTTC. Translation gives CASSLQGQSYNEQFF.

The V and J genes are TRBV21-1 and TRBJ1-1; the table calls TRBD1, which could not be checked here. TRBV21-1 has pseudogene status. The length of the CDR3 is 14 residues. In DNA, the CDR3 is TGTGCCAGTCCCAACGGGGACAGTAGCACTGAAGCTTTCTTT. The encoded protein is CASPNGDSSTEAFF.

The chain combines TRBV11-3 with TRBJ2-3, with D possibly matching TRBD2 (6 bases). V dropped 5 bases and J dropped 6 bases, with 12 bases sitting between them. Germline V lookup: CDR1 SGHNT, CDR2 YENEEA. CDR3 length equals 13 residues. The CDR3 DNA is TGTGCCAGCAGCGTCCTCCGGGGGGATACGCAGTATTTT. This translates into CASSVLRGDTQYF.

The chain uses TRBV2 and TRBJ1-3, with 10 nucleotides matching TRBD1. With V trimmed by 6 bases and J by 4 bases, 12 bases remained unmatched. CDR3 length: 17 residues. Germline CDR1 SNHLY, CDR2 FYNNEI. The CDR3 sequence: CASSSRILGQGGNTIYF. DNA of the CDR3: TGTGCCAGCAGCTCCAGGATCTTGGGACAGGGGGGAAACACCATATATTTT.

This clone was seen only a few times. This sequence joins TRBV7-2 and TRBJ2-7; TRBD1 is a possible D gene (6 bases). V gave up 5 bases and J gave up 3 bases, with 11 bases separating them. CDR1 SGHTA and CDR2 FQGNSA come from the germline V gene. This CDR3 comprises 13 residues. The CDR3: CASSRDTRYEQYF. CDR3 bases: TGTGCCAGCAGCCGGGACACCCGCTACGAGCAGTACTTC.

The chain couples TRBV7-2 to TRBJ1-4; D unresolved. The CDR3 contains 17 residues. V shed 1 base and J shed 8 bases, with 20 bases lying between them. CDR1 and CDR2 from the germline V gene are SGHTA and FQGNSA. The CDR3 DNA follows: TGTGCCAGCAGCTTAGGGACGGGAAACTCGGGTCGGGAAAAACTGTTTTTT. Translated: CASSLGTGNSGREKLFF.

The chain couples TRBV30 to TRBJ1-1; TRBD1 might be the D (6 bases). Between the trimmed V and J ends, which lost 5 bases and 6 bases, there was a span of 10 bases. The V gene's germline CDR1 is GTSNPN and CDR2 SVGIG (reference sequence). The CDR3 loop spans 11 amino acids. The CDR3 DNA follows: TGTGCCTGGCGTGCAGGGGCTGAAGCTTTCTTT. Protein product: CAWRAGAEAFF.

The chain combines TRBV6-5 with TRBJ2-1; 12 bases align to TRBD1. J lost 6 bases, V lost 7 bases, and 7 bases had no gene match. The CDR3 is made up of 15 amino acids. Germline CDR1 reads MNHEY; CDR2 reads SVGAGI. CDR3 nucleotide sequence: TGTGCCAGCACCGCACCGGGACAGGGGGCCAATGAGCAGTTCTTC. Protein sequence: CASTAPGQGANEQFF.